The rows below give T cell receptor beta chains drawn from one sample of a study of CD4 T cells in relation to SARS-CoV-2 and coronaviruses. The repertoire was sequenced with immunoSEQ multiplex PCR; TCRdb's copy has only in-frame clones and lacks some. The data hold tens of thousands of clones, with 92% observed a single time. The source material was naive CD4+ T cells from PBMCs. The receptor set was obtained from an adult with COVID-19. The CDR3 runs from the conserved cysteine through the conserved F or W. The order of the fields is CDR3 length, V gene, clone size, D gene, J gene, CDR3 DNA, CDR3 protein. D genes are given only for firm matches. The size of a clone is reported for some rows only, either as once, few or many, or as a class for expanded clones.

13	TRBV14	once	NA	TRBJ1-3	TGTGCCAGCAGCTACGGACTGGCAAACACCATATATTTT	CASSYGLANTIYF
15	TRBV18	NA	NA	TRBJ1-2	TGTGCCAGCTCACCACCGCTACGGGGCAACTATGGCTACACCTTC	CASSPPLRGNYGYTF
11	TRBV19	NA	NA	TRBJ2-3	TGTGCCAGTAGTATAGCAGATACGCAGTATTTT	CASSIADTQYF
15	TRBV5-4	NA	NA	TRBJ2-1	TGTGCCAGCAGCTTGGATGTTAGCTCCTACAATGAGCAGTTCTTC	CASSLDVSSYNEQFF
13	TRBV28	NA	NA	TRBJ2-3	TGTGCCAGCTGCAGGACTACTACAGATACGCAGTATTTT	CASCRTTTDTQYF
17	TRBV7-3	NA	TRBD2	TRBJ2-2	TGTGCCAGCAGCCCCCATGCCGGGACTAGCTCCACCGGGGAGCTGTTTTTT	CASSPHAGTSSTGELFF
13	TRBV6-1	NA	NA	TRBJ2-7	TGTGCCAGCACCTCGACAGTATCCTACGAGCAGTACTTC	CASTSTVSYEQYF
14	TRBV14	NA	NA	TRBJ2-5	TGTGCCAGCAGCCAAGCAACGTACCAAGAGACCCAGTACTTC	CASSQATYQETQYF
16	TRBV18	NA	NA	TRBJ1-4	TGTGCCAGCTCACCACCGGGGGCAGCTTCTGATCAAAAACTGTTTTTT	CASSPPGAASDQKLFF
13	TRBV12-3/TRBV12-4	NA	NA	TRBJ2-5	TGTGCCAGCAGTTTAGGGGCCCAAGAGACCCAGTACTTC	CASSLGAQETQYF
14	TRBV2	NA	NA	TRBJ2-5	TGTGCCAGCAACGCTAGAGCGACCCAAGAGACCCAGTACTTC	CASNARATQETQYF
17	TRBV7-6	NA	TRBD2	TRBJ2-3	TGTGCCAGCAGCGGGAGACTAGCGGGAGGCCGCGTAGATACGCAGTATTTT	CASSGRLAGGRVDTQYF
18	TRBV7-8	NA	NA	TRBJ2-7	TGTGCCAGCAGCTTAGCGCGTACTACTTCCCGGGAGACCTACGAGCAGTACTTC	CASSLARTTSRETYEQYF
11	TRBV14	NA	TRBD1	TRBJ2-4	TGTGCCAGCGCACAGGGGCCCATTCAGTACTTC	CASAQGPIQYF
16	TRBV28	NA	TRBD1	TRBJ1-2	TGTGCCAGCAGTTTATTCCCCAGGGGGAAGCGGTATGGCTACACCTTC	CASSLFPRGKRYGYTF
13	TRBV2	NA	TRBD2	TRBJ2-5	TGTGCCAGCAGTGAACAGGGAGGGGAGACCCAGTACTTC	CASSEQGGETQYF
16	TRBV6-2/TRBV6-3	NA	NA	TRBJ2-5	TGTGCCAGCAGTTCTCTGGGGCAGGGAATGCCAGAGACCCAGTACTTC	CASSSLGQGMPETQYF
14	TRBV7-2	NA	NA	TRBJ1-2	TGTGCCAGCAGCTTAGCTAGGGTTAACTATGGCTACACCTTC	CASSLARVNYGYTF
15	TRBV11-2	NA	TRBD2	TRBJ2-7	TGTGCCAGCAGCTTAGGGGGGACTAGCGTTTACGAGCAGTACTTC	CASSLGGTSVYEQYF
15	TRBV7-2	NA	NA	TRBJ2-1	TGTGCCAGCAGCCCTAGGGGCCCTTCCTACAATGAGCAGTTCTTC	CASSPRGPSYNEQFF
15	TRBV20-1	NA	NA	TRBJ2-3	TGCAGTGCTAGTGACCGACTAGAAGGCACAGATACGCAGTATTTT	CSASDRLEGTDTQYF
15	TRBV19	NA	NA	TRBJ2-1	TGTGCCAGTAGTAGGACAGTTGTTTCCTACAATGAGCAGTTCTTC	CASSRTVVSYNEQFF
17	TRBV27	NA	TRBD2	TRBJ2-3	TGTGCCAGCAGCCAAATCGGACTAGCGGACAGCACAGATACGCAGTATTTT	CASSQIGLADSTDTQYF
14	TRBV6-6	NA	TRBD1	TRBJ2-3	TGTGCCAGCAGTAAGGGACAGGGTGGAGATACGCAGTATTTT	CASSKGQGGDTQYF
12	TRBV29-1	NA	TRBD1	TRBJ2-7	TGCAGCGTGGACAGGGAACCCAACGAGCAGTACTTC	CSVDREPNEQYF
15	TRBV28	NA	TRBD1	TRBJ2-2	TGTGCCAGCAGTCGACAGGGATTGCGAACCGGGGAGCTGTTTTTT	CASSRQGLRTGELFF
13	TRBV6-5	NA	TRBD1	TRBJ2-7	TGTGCCAGCGGACAGGGGGCCGCCTACGAGCAGTACTTC	CASGQGAAYEQYF
15	TRBV5-1	once	NA	TRBJ2-3	TGCGCCAGCAGCTTGGAGTGGGGGCCTAAAGATACGCAGTATTTT	CASSLEWGPKDTQYF
18	TRBV5-1	NA	TRBD2	TRBJ2-1	TGCGCCAGCAGCTTGGGTATCCCCGGGGGGAGCTCCTACAATGAGCAGTTCTTC	CASSLGIPGGSSYNEQFF
16	TRBV24-1	once	TRBD2	TRBJ2-1	TGTGCCACCAGTGATGTTGACTTTAGCGGGAACAATGAGCAGTTCTTC	CATSDVDFSGNNEQFF
17	TRBV19	NA	TRBD1	TRBJ2-2	TGTGCCAGTAGTATCCGCGGGACAGGGTCGGGCACCGGGGAGCTGTTTTTT	CASSIRGTGSGTGELFF
13	TRBV7-8	once	TRBD1	TRBJ2-5	TGTGCCAGCAGCGGCGGACAGGCGTTAACCCAGTACTTC	CASSGGQALTQYF
13	TRBV5-6	few	TRBD2	TRBJ2-7	TGTGCCAGCGGGGTTAGCGGGTCCTACGAGCAGTACTTC	CASGVSGSYEQYF
15	TRBV30	NA	TRBD2	TRBJ2-5	TGTGCCTGGACCACCACCTCGGGAGGGGGGGAGACCCAGTACTTC	CAWTTTSGGGETQYF
16	TRBV5-4	NA	TRBD2	TRBJ2-1	TGTGCCAGCAGCTTGGGGTTTGGACTAGCGGGCGATGAGCAGTTCTTC	CASSLGFGLAGDEQFF
14	TRBV20-1	once	TRBD1	TRBJ1-6	TGCAGTGCTAGTGGTGACAGGGCAAATTCACCCCTCCACTTT	CSASGDRANSPLHF
19	TRBV4-1	NA	TRBD1	TRBJ1-6	TGCGCCAGCAGCCAATTGAGGGGACAGGGGGGAGTAGTCGATTCACCCCTCCACTTT	CASSQLRGQGGVVDSPLHF
15	TRBV5-5	NA	NA	TRBJ2-7	TGTGCCAGCAGCTTGGCCGGGACAAACTCCTACGAGCAGTACTTC	CASSLAGTNSYEQYF
15	TRBV5-1	NA	NA	TRBJ1-1	TGCGCCAGCAGCTTGACCCGGGCTCAGCGGACTGAAGCTTTCTTT	CASSLTRAQRTEAFF
14	TRBV7-2	once	NA	TRBJ2-7	TGTGCCAGCAGTCAATCCCCGGGATCCTACGAGCAGTACTTC	CASSQSPGSYEQYF
14	TRBV5-4	NA	NA	TRBJ1-5	TGTGCCAGCAGCTTGGCCGGCAGAAATCAGCCCCAGCATTTT	CASSLAGRNQPQHF
14	TRBV28	NA	NA	TRBJ2-1	TGTGCCAGCTCGGACTCGAGCTCCTACAATGAGCAGTTCTTC	CASSDSSSYNEQFF
14	TRBV10-1	NA	NA	TRBJ2-3	TGCGCCAGCAGCGATAGCGAACCCACAGATACGCAGTATTTT	CASSDSEPTDTQYF
12	TRBV5-1	NA	NA	TRBJ2-1	TGCGCCAGCAGCCGATCTATACGTGAGCAGTTCTTC	CASSRSIREQFF
11	TRBV20-1	NA	NA	TRBJ2-7	TGCAGTGCTAGAGGGGGGGTAAAGCAGTACTTC	CSARGGVKQYF
16	TRBV19	NA	TRBD1	TRBJ2-5	TGTGCCAGTAGTATGCCCGTGGGGACAGGGCAAGAGACCCAGTACTTC	CASSMPVGTGQETQYF
15	TRBV9	NA	TRBD1	TRBJ1-4	TGTGCCAGCAGCGTACAAGACAGGGGAAATGAAAAACTGTTTTTT	CASSVQDRGNEKLFF
15	TRBV2	NA	NA	TRBJ2-3	TGTGCCAGCAGGATCGGGCGTCGGGGCACAGATACGCAGTATTTT	CASRIGRRGTDTQYF
15	TRBV7-3	NA	NA	TRBJ2-1	TGTGCCAGCAGCCCCGCGTCTTTCCCGGGAACTGAGCAGTTCTTC	CASSPASFPGTEQFF
15	TRBV28	NA	NA	TRBJ1-5	TGTGCCAGCAGTCAACGAGGGGGAAGCAATCAGCCCCAGCATTTT	CASSQRGGSNQPQHF
19	TRBV10-1	NA	TRBD1	TRBJ2-2	TGCGCCAGACACTCAGGGGGCGAGATATTTATGACATACACCGGGGAGCTGTTTTTT	CARHSGGEIFMTYTGELFF
16	TRBV18	NA	TRBD2	TRBJ2-7	TGTGCCAGCTCACAAACGACTAGCGGGAGGGCAGACGAGCAGTACTTC	CASSQTTSGRADEQYF
15	TRBV10-3	NA	NA	TRBJ2-2	TGTGCCATCAGAGCCCAAATCTCTGTGTCCGGGGAGCTGTTTTTT	CAIRAQISVSGELFF
14	TRBV7-2	NA	TRBD2	TRBJ2-3	TGTGCCAGTAGGACTAGCGGAAGCACAGATACGCAGTATTTT	CASRTSGSTDTQYF
13	TRBV9	NA	NA	TRBJ2-7	TGTGCCAGCAGCGTAGGACCCCGCTACGAGCAGTACTTC	CASSVGPRYEQYF